Each of the 5 T cell receptor beta chains below was sequenced from the same sample in a study of beta chain features in type 1 diabetes. These receptors' targets are unknown. Study-level results: Patients with Type 1 diabetes showed moderately but significantly shorter TCRB CDR3s in all four CD4+ subsets.

Sequencing targeted expressed TCRB transcripts, as all isolated RNA had been reverse transcribed. Method: immunoSEQ multiplex PCR; TCRdb's copy keeps in-frame clones and lacks some. The data show approximately 160,000 clones, 10% seen once. Sequenced material: central memory CD4+ T cells from blood. These TCRs come from a young man with type 1 diabetes.

CDR3 DNA: TGCGCCAGCAGCCACACGTCCGGGTCTAGCGGGAGAGGGGCATATGAGCAGTTCTTC. Its translation is CASSHTSGSSGRGAYEQFF. This chain joins TRBV4-3 and TRBJ2-1; 10 bases are a match to TRBD2. J gave up 8 bases and V 3 bases, and 19 bases lay outside the gene matches. This CDR3 comprises 19 residues. Germline CDR1 and CDR2: LGHNA and YSLEER.

A few counts support this clone. This rearrangement joins TRBV5-1 to TRBJ1-2, with 7 bases identical to TRBD1. CDR1 SGHRS and CDR2 YFSETQ come from the germline V gene. The CDR3 contains 13 residues. The J segment lost 3 bases and the V segment lost 2 bases, leaving 1 base of the junction unmatched. CDR3 nucleotide sequence: TGCGCCAGCAGCTTTACAGGGGACTATGGCTACACCTTC. This sequence encodes CASSFTGDYGYTF.

This chain connects TRBV7-9 to TRBJ1-4; D perhaps matches TRBD1 (5 bases). CDR1 and CDR2 from the germline V gene are SEHNR and FQNEAQ (reference sequence). The CDR3 runs to 15 residues. Trimming cost V 2 bases and J 7 bases, with 14 bases left between them. For the CDR3, the DNA is TGTGCCAGCAGCTTATCTCAGGGTTTAGCTGAAAAACTGTTTTTT. Translated, it gives CASSLSQGLAEKLFF.

This clone was observed a handful of times. V gene TRBV7-2 combines with J gene TRBJ1-5; D possibly corresponds to TRBD1 (5 bases). This CDR3 is 15 amino acids long. Germline-derived CDR1 and CDR2 are SGHTA and FQGNSA. Trimming left V 1 base short and J 4 bases short, with 11 bases between. The CDR3 region is CASSLVQGGNQPQHF. Written as DNA, the CDR3 is TGTGCCAGCAGCTTAGTCCAGGGTGGGAATCAGCCCCAGCATTTT. The entire variable domain, with the rest obtained from reference TRBV7-2 and TRBJ1-5, is as follows: GAGVSQSPSNKVTEKGKDVELRCDPISGHTALYWYRQSLGQGLEFLIYFQGNSAPDKSGLPSDRFSAERTGGSVSTLTIQRTQQEDSAVYLCASSLVQGGNQPQHFGDGTRLSIL.

The J gene is TRBJ2-1, the V gene TRBV11-2; 8 bases map to TRBD1. This CDR3 comprises 15 residues. The ends lost 4 bases at V and 11 bases at J; junction bases unmatched: 13. In germline, CDR1 is SGHAT, CDR2 FQNNGV. This CDR3 reads CASSSTGAGVLKQFF. CDR3 DNA: TGTGCCAGCAGCTCGACAGGGGCTGGAGTCTTAAAGCAGTTCTTC.